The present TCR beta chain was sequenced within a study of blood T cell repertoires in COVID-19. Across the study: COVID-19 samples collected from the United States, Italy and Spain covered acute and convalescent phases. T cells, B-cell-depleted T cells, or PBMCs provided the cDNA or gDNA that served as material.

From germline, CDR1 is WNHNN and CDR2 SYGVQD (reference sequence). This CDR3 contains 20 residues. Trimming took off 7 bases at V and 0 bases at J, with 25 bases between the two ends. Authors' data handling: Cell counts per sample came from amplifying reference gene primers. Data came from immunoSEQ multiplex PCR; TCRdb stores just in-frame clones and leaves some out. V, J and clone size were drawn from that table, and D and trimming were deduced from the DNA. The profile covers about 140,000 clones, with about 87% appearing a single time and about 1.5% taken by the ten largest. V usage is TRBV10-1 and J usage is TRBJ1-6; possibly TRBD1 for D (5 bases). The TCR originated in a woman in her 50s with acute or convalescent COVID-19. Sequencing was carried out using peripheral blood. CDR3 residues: CASIGVEIQDSSSYNSPLHF. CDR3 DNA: TGCGCCAGCATAGGTGTCGAGATTCAAGACAGCAGCTCCTATAATTCACCCCTCCACTTT.